This T cell receptor beta chain originates from a study of Graves' ophthalmopathy and Graves' hyperthyroidism. On the study more broadly: The study drew peripheral blood at initial diagnosis, before any treatment. Notes on the study in general: Ophthalmopathy versus stable hyperthyroidism: 13-signature model gave 87.88% sensitivity, 75% to 83% specificity.

Amplification of TCR beta CDR3 regions used RNA transcripts. HTBI primers primed a first-round RT-PCR, and a second-round multiplex PCR followed. TCRdb analysed the multiplex PCR reads with MiXCR anew, one entry per CDR3 protein. The sample holds around 660,000 distinct CDR3 sequences, 35% to 50% seen once. About this clonotype itself: Its antigen remains unidentified.

Patients were excluded if they had other autoimmune diseases or uncontrolled infections, and likewise if pregnancy or lactation applied. Clinicians made diagnoses from clinical symptoms, serum thyroxine, TRAb, thyroid ultrasound and orbital computed tomography. The sequencing input was peripheral blood. The receptor was isolated from an adult man with Graves' ophthalmopathy.

This CDR3 reads CASSPLSGRTADTQYF. CDR3 coding DNA: TGTGCCAGCAGCCCTCTGAGCGGGAGAACTGCAGATACGCAGTATTTT. The genes are TRBV7-8 and TRBJ2-3, with 8 positions matching TRBD2. J gave up 4 bases and V 5 bases, and 11 bases lay outside the gene matches. CDR1 is SGHVS and CDR2 is FQNEAQ in the germline V gene. The CDR3 contains 16 residues.